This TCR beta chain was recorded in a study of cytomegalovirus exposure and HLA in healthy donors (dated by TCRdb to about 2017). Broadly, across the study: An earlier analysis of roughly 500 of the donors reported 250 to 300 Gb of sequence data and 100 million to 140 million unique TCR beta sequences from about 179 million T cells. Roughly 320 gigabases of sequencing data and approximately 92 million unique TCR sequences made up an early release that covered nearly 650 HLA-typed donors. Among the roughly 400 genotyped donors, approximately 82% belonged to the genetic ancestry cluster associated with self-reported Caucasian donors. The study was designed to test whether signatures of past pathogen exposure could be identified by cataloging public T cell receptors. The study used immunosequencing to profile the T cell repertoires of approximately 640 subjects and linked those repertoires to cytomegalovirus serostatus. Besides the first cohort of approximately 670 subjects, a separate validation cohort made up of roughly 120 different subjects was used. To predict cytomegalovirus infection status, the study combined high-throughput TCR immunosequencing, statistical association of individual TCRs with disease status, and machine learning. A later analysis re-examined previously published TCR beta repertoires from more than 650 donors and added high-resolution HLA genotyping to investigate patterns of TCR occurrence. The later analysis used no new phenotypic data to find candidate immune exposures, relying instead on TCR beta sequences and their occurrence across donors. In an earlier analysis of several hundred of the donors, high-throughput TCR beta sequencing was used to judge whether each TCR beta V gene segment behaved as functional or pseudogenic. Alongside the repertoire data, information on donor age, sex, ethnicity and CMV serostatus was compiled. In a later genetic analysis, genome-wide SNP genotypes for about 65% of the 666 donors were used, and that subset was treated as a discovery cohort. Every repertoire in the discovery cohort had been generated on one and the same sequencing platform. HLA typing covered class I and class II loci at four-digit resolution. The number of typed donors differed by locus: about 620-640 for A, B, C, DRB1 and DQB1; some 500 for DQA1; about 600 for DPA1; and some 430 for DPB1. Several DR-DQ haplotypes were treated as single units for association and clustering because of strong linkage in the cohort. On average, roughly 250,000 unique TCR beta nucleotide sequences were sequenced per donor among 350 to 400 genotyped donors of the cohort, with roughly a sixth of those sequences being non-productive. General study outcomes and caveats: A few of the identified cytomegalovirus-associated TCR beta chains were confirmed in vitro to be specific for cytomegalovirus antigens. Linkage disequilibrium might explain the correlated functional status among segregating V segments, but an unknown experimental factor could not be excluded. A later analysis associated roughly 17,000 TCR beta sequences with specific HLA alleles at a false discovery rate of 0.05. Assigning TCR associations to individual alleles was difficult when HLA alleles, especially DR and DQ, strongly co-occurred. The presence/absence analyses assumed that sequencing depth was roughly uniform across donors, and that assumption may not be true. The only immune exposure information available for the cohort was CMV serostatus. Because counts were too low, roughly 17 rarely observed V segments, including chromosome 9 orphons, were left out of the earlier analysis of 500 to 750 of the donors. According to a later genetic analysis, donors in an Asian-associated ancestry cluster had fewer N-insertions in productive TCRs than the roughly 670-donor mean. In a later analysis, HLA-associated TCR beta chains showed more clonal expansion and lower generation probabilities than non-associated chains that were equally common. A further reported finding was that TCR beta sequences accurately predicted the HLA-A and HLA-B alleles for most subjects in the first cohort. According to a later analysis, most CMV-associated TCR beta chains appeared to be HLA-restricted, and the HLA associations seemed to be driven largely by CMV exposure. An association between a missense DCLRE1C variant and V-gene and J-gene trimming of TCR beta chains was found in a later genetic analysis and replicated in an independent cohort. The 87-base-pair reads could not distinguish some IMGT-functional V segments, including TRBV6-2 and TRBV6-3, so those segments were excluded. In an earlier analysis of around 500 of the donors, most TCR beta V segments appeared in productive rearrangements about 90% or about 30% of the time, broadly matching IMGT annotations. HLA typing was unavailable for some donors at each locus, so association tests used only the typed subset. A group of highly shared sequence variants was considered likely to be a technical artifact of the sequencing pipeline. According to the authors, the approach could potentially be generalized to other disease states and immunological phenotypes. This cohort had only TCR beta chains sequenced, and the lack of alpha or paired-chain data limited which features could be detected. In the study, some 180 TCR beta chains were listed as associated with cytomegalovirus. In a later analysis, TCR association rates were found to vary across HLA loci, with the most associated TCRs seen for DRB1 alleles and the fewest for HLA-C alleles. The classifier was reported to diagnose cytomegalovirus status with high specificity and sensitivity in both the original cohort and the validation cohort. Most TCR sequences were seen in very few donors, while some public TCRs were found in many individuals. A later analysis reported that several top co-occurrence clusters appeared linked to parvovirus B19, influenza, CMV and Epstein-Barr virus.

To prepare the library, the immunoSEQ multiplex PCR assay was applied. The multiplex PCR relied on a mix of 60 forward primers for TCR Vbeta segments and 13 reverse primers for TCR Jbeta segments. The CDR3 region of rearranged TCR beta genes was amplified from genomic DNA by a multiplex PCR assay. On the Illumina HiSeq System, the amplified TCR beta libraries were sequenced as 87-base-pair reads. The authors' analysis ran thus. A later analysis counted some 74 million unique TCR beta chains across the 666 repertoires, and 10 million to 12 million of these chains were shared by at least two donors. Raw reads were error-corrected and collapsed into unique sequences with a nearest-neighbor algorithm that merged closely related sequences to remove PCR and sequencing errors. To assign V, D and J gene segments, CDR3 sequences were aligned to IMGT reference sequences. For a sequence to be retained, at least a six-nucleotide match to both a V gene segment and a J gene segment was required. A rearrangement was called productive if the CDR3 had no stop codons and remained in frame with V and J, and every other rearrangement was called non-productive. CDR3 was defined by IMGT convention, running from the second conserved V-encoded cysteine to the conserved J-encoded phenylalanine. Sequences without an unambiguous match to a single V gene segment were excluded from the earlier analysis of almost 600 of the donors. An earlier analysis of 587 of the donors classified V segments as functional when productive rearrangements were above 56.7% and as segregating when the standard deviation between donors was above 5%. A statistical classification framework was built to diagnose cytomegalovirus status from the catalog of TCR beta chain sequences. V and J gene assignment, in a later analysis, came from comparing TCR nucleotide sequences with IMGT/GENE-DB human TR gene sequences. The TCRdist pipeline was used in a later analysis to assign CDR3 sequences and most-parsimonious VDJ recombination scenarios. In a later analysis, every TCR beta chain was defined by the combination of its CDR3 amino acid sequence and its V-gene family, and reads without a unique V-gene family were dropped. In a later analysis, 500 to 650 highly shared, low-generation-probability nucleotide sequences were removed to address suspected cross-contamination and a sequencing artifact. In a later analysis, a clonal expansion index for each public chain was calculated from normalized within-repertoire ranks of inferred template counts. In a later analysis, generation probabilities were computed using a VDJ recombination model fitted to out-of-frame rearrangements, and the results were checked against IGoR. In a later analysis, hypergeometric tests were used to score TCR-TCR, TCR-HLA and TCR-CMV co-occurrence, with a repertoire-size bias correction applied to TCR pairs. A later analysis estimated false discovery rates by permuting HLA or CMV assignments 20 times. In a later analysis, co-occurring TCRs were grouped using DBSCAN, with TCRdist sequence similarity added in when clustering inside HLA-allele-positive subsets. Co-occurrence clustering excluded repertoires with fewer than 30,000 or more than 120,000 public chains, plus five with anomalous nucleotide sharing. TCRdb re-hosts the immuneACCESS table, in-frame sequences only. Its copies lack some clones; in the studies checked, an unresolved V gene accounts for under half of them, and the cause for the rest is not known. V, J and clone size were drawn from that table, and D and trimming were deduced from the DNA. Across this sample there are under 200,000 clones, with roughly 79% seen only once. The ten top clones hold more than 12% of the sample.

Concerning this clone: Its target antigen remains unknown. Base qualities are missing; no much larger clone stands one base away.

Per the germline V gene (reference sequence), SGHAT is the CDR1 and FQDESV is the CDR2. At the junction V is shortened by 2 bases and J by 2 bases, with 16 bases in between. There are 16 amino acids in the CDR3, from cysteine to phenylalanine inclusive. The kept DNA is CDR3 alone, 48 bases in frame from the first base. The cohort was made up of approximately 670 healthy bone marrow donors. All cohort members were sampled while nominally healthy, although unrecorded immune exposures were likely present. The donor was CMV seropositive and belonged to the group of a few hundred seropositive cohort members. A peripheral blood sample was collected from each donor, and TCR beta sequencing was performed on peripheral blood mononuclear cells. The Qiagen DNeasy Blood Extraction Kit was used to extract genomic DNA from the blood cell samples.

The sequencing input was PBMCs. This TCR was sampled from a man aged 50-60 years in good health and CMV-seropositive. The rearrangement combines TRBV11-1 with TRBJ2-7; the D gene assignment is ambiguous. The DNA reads TGTGCCAGCAGCTTACTCTCTAATAGAATGGCCTACGAGCAGTACTTC. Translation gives CASSLLSNRMAYEQYF.